A selection of T cell receptor beta chains follows, all from one sample in a study of blood T cell repertoires in COVID-19. Clones were sequenced by immunoSEQ multiplex PCR, and TCRdb holds only the in-frame ones, with some missing. The sample shows 250,000 to 300,000 clones, about 85% of them seen only once. The sample comprised peripheral blood. These receptors were obtained from a woman in her forties or fifties who had recovered from COVID-19. CDR3s include the opening cysteine and the closing phenylalanine or tryptophan. D genes are given only for firm matches. For some rows the clone size is stated as once, few or many, or as a class when expanded; others skip it.

V	D	size	J	CDR3	DNA
TRBV28	-	few	TRBJ1-3	CASSQDITSGNTIYF	TGTGCCAGCAGTCAAGACATTACCTCTGGAAACACCATATATTTT
TRBV11-2	TRBD2	-	TRBJ2-7	CASSLGLAGSYEQYF	TGTGCCAGCAGCTTAGGGCTAGCGGGCTCCTACGAGCAGTACTTC
TRBV28	-	-	TRBJ1-3	CASSFPQGQGGNTIYF	TGTGCCAGCAGTTTCCCGCAGGGCCAGGGGGGAAACACCATATATTTT
TRBV6-4	-	-	TRBJ2-2	CASSDSETGELFF	TGTGCCAGCAGTGACTCGGAGACCGGGGAGCTGTTTTTT
TRBV6-2/TRBV6-3	-	-	TRBJ2-1	CASSYSARGEQFF	TGTGCCAGCAGTTACTCCGCCCGGGGTGAGCAGTTCTTC
TRBV5-8	TRBD1	once	TRBJ1-1	CASTPGQGQGNTEAFF	TGTGCCAGCACCCCGGGACAGGGTCAGGGGAACACTGAAGCTTTCTTT
TRBV6-1	TRBD1	-	TRBJ1-1	CASSELAPGGAFF	TGTGCCAGCAGTGAACTCGCTCCAGGGGGAGCTTTCTTT
TRBV7-2	-	once	TRBJ1-2	CASSFNRVYGYTF	TGTGCCAGCAGCTTCAACAGGGTATATGGCTACACCTTC
TRBV27	TRBD1	-	TRBJ1-1	CASSFGQGKTEAFF	TGTGCCAGCAGTTTCGGACAGGGGAAGACTGAAGCTTTCTTT
TRBV5-4	TRBD1	-	TRBJ1-2	CASSFSGGPNYGYTF	TGTGCCAGCAGCTTCTCAGGGGGCCCTAACTATGGCTACACCTTC
TRBV27	TRBD2	-	TRBJ2-1	CASSFLAGGLNEQFF	TGTGCCAGCAGTTTCCTAGCGGGAGGGCTGAATGAGCAGTTCTTC
TRBV6-5	TRBD1	-	TRBJ2-7	CASSTGQGFHEQYF	TGTGCCAGCAGCACAGGACAGGGGTTCCACGAGCAGTACTTC
TRBV30	-	-	TRBJ2-1	CAWSSSWMGRPYNEQFF	TGTGCCTGGAGTTCCTCCTGGATGGGGAGACCCTACAATGAGCAGTTCTTC
TRBV3-1/TRBV3-2	TRBD1	-	TRBJ1-4	CASSRRQGGNEKLFF	TGTGCCAGCAGCCGCCGACAGGGCGGTAATGAAAAACTGTTTTTT
TRBV6-6	TRBD1	few	TRBJ1-6	CASSYKGAISGSPLHF	TGTGCCAGCAGTTACAAGGGGGCGATATCCGGTTCACCCCTCCACTTT
TRBV6-5	-	-	TRBJ1-4	CASSYTSSEKLFF	TGTGCCAGCAGTTACACGTCGAGTGAAAAACTGTTTTTT
TRBV28	-	-	TRBJ1-1	CASSSDTEAFF	TGTGCCAGCTCGTCGGACACTGAAGCTTTCTTT
TRBV28	-	-	TRBJ2-5	CASSPRPGKGKETQYF	TGTGCCAGCAGTCCGCGTCCAGGGAAAGGGAAAGAGACCCAGTACTTC
TRBV15	-	-	TRBJ1-1	CATQPGLRGLRTEAFF	TGTGCCACGCAACCGGGCCTCAGGGGATTGCGAACTGAAGCTTTCTTT
TRBV6-5	-	-	TRBJ2-7	CASLRDSYEQYF	TGTGCCAGCCTTAGAGACAGCTACGAGCAGTACTTC
TRBV7-3	TRBD2	-	TRBJ2-1	CASSLVGLAGGRFYNEQFF	TGTGCCAGCAGCTTGGTGGGGCTAGCGGGGGGCAGGTTCTACAATGAGCAGTTCTTC
TRBV6-5	-	-	TRBJ1-1	CASSLGGRTEAFF	TGTGCCAGCAGTCTGGGGGGGAGGACTGAAGCTTTCTTT
TRBV9	-	-	TRBJ2-3	CASSPLGRRGTDTQYF	TGTGCCAGCAGCCCACTTGGTCGTCGGGGCACAGATACGCAGTATTTT
TRBV12-5	TRBD1	-	TRBJ2-3	CASSKGQGTDTQYF	TGTGCTAGTAGCAAAGGACAGGGGACAGATACGCAGTATTTT
TRBV4-3	TRBD2	-	TRBJ2-3	CASSQYYTQTSGGSDTQYF	TGCGCCAGCAGCCAGTATTACACCCAGACTAGCGGGGGATCAGATACGCAGTATTTT
TRBV13	TRBD1	-	TRBJ2-1	CASSAGTAQAYNEQFF	TGTGCCAGCAGCGCCGGGACAGCCCAAGCCTACAATGAGCAGTTCTTC
TRBV15	TRBD2	-	TRBJ2-3	CATSRGVRLAGLKGDTQYF	TGTGCCACCAGCAGAGGGGTTCGGCTAGCGGGGTTAAAGGGAGATACGCAGTATTTT
TRBV28	TRBD1	few	TRBJ1-1	CASSWTQGAAEAFF	TGTGCCAGCAGTTGGACCCAGGGGGCCGCTGAAGCTTTCTTT
TRBV14	TRBD2	-	TRBJ2-7	CASSSGLADEQYF	TGTGCCAGCAGCTCGGGACTAGCCGACGAGCAGTACTTC
TRBV7-2	TRBD1	-	TRBJ1-4	CASSPGTGSLFNEKLFF	TGTGCCAGCAGCCCTGGGACAGGGTCCTTATTTAATGAAAAACTGTTTTTT
TRBV19	TRBD2	-	TRBJ2-1	CASSTALPGLAGRSSYNGQFF	TGTGCCAGTAGTACAGCATTGCCGGGACTAGCGGGCAGAAGCTCCTACAATGGGCAGTTCTTC
TRBV13	-	-	TRBJ2-1	CASSLGVFSSYNEQFF	TGTGCCAGCAGCTTAGGCGTGTTCTCCTCCTACAATGAGCAGTTCTTC